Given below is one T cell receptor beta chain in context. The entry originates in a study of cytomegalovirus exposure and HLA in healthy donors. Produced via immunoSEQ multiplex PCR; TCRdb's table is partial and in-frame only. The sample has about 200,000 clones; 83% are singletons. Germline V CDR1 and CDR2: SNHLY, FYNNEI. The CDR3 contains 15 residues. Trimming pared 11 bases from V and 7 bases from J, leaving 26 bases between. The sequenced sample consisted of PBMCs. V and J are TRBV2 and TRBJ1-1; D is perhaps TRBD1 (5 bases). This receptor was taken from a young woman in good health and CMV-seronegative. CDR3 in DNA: TGTGCCCGCCGAGGGGCGGAGGTGGGGGGTTATGAAGCTTTCTTT. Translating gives CARRGAEVGGYEAFF.